This TCR beta chain was recorded in a study of cytomegalovirus exposure and HLA in healthy donors (TCRdb year 2017). Background for the entire study: According to an earlier analysis of several hundred of the donors, about 179 million T cells yielded 95 million to 140 million unique TCR beta sequences and 250 to 350 Gb of sequence data. On average, 235,054 unique TCR beta nucleotide sequences were sequenced per donor among more than 350 genotyped donors of the cohort, with roughly 18% of those sequences being non-productive. A separate validation cohort of roughly 130 different subjects was used in addition to the approximately 700-subject first cohort. Every repertoire in the discovery cohort had been generated on one and the same sequencing platform. HLA typing included class I and class II loci at four-digit resolution. Of the 350 to 450 genotyped donors, 80% to 90% were placed in the genetic ancestry cluster associated with self-reported Caucasian donors. The study was designed to test whether signatures of past pathogen exposure could be identified by cataloging public T cell receptors. An earlier analysis of several hundred of the donors applied high-throughput TCR beta sequencing to assess whether each TCR beta V gene segment acted as functional or pseudogenic. Roughly five DR-DQ haplotypes were handled as single units for association and clustering, since linkage in the cohort was strong. Genome-wide SNP genotypes for about 60% of the roughly 670 donors were used in a later genetic analysis, which treated that subset as a discovery cohort. The study used immunosequencing to profile the T cell repertoires of 670 or so subjects and linked those repertoires to cytomegalovirus serostatus. The number of typed donors differed by locus: 629-630 for A, B, C, DRB1 and DQB1; 522 for DQA1; fewer than 610 for DPA1; and 400 to 480 for DPB1. Donor age, sex, ethnicity and CMV serostatus were compiled together with the repertoire data. The study combined high-throughput TCR immunosequencing, statistical association of individual TCRs with disease status, and machine learning to predict cytomegalovirus infection status. An early release that covered roughly 600 HLA-typed donors contained around 300 gigabases of sequencing data and about 93 million unique TCR sequences. The later analysis used no new phenotypic data to find candidate immune exposures, relying instead on TCR beta sequences and their occurrence across donors. To study patterns of TCR occurrence, a later analysis re-analyzed previously published TCR beta repertoires from around 670 donors and added high-resolution HLA genotyping.

CDR1 SNHLY and CDR2 FYNNEI were looked up in the germline V gene. From the cysteine up to the phenylalanine, the CDR3 has a length of 14 residues. Solely the CDR3 DNA is kept, with 42 bases framed from the first base. A note on this clone: Its antigen specificity is not known. An end of the junction differs from the germline gene, which may be a read error.

The cohort was made up of 666 healthy bone marrow donors. All cohort members were sampled while nominally healthy, although unrecorded immune exposures were likely present. The donor was CMV seronegative and belonged to the group of under 400 seronegative cohort members. Each donor provided a peripheral blood sample, and peripheral blood mononuclear cells were used for TCR beta sequencing. The Qiagen DNeasy Blood Extraction Kit was used to extract genomic DNA from the blood cell samples. Overall results and qualifications from the work: While some public TCRs were present in many individuals, most TCR sequences turned up only very rarely across donors. CMV serostatus was the only immune exposure information available for the cohort. Assigning TCR associations to individual alleles was difficult when HLA alleles, especially DR and DQ, strongly co-occurred. A cluster of highly shared sequence variants was judged likely to represent a technical artifact of the sequencing pipeline. According to a later analysis, most CMV-associated TCR beta chains appeared to be HLA-restricted, and the HLA associations seemed to be driven largely by CMV exposure. In a later analysis, the rate of TCR association differed among HLA loci, with DRB1 alleles having the most associated TCRs and HLA-C alleles having the fewest. The presence/absence analyses assumed that sequencing depth was roughly uniform across donors, and that assumption may not be true. Broadly in line with IMGT annotations, most TCR beta V segments showed up in productive rearrangements about 87% or about 30% of the time in an earlier analysis of approximately 640 of the donors. In vitro tests confirmed that a few of the cytomegalovirus-associated TCR beta chains recognize cytomegalovirus antigens. Compared with the approximately 700-donor mean, donors in an Asian-associated ancestry cluster had fewer N-insertions in productive TCRs, according to a later genetic analysis. The study gave a list of some 150 TCR beta chains associated with cytomegalovirus. An association between a missense DCLRE1C variant and V-gene and J-gene trimming of TCR beta chains was found in a later genetic analysis and replicated in an independent cohort. The authors suggested that the approach could potentially be generalized to other disease states and immunological phenotypes. The earlier analysis of approximately 540 of the donors excluded some 15 rarely observed V segments, including chromosome 9 orphons, because counts were too low. Several of the top co-occurrence clusters appeared to be linked to parvovirus B19, influenza, CMV and Epstein-Barr virus, according to a later analysis. A further reported finding was that TCR beta sequences accurately predicted the HLA-A and HLA-B alleles for most subjects in the first cohort. A later analysis found that HLA-associated TCR beta chains were more clonally expanded and had lower generation probabilities than equally common non-associated chains. This cohort had only TCR beta chains sequenced, and the lack of alpha or paired-chain data limited which features could be detected. Some IMGT-functional V segments, including TRBV6-2 and TRBV6-3, could not be distinguished by the 87-base-pair reads and were therefore excluded. In both the original and validation cohorts, the classifier was reported to diagnose cytomegalovirus status with high specificity and sensitivity. Linkage disequilibrium might explain the correlated functional status among segregating V segments, but an unknown experimental factor could not be excluded. HLA typing was unavailable for some donors at each locus, so association tests used only the typed subset. At a false discovery rate of 0.05, a later analysis linked roughly 17,000 TCR beta sequences to specific HLA alleles.

Library method: the immunoSEQ multiplex PCR assay. The multiplex PCR relied on a mix of 60 forward primers for TCR Vbeta segments and 13 reverse primers for TCR Jbeta segments. The CDR3 region of rearranged TCR beta genes was amplified from genomic DNA by a multiplex PCR assay. On the Illumina HiSeq System, the amplified TCR beta libraries were sequenced as 87-base-pair reads. The study's processing was this. A later analysis counted 75 million to 100 million unique TCR beta chains across the approximately 700 repertoires, and 9.5 million to 11 million of these chains were shared by at least two donors. Raw reads were error-corrected and collapsed into unique sequences by a nearest-neighbor algorithm in which closely related sequences were merged to remove PCR and sequencing errors. To assign V, D and J gene segments, CDR3 sequences were aligned to IMGT reference sequences. Each retained sequence needed at least a six-nucleotide match to both a V gene segment and a J gene segment. Rearrangements were called productive when the CDR3 lacked stop codons and stayed in frame with V and J; all others were non-productive. CDR3 was defined by IMGT convention, running from the second conserved V-encoded cysteine to the conserved J-encoded phenylalanine. Sequences without an unambiguous match to a single V gene segment were excluded from the earlier analysis of 450 to 750 of the donors. An earlier analysis of fewer than 750 of the donors called V segments functional above 56.7% productive rearrangements and segregating when the between-donor standard deviation exceeded 5%. A statistical classification framework was built for diagnosing cytomegalovirus status from the catalog of TCR beta chain sequences. In a later analysis, TCR nucleotide sequences were compared against IMGT/GENE-DB human TR gene sequences so that V and J genes could be assigned. A later analysis assigned CDR3 sequences and most-parsimonious VDJ recombination scenarios with the TCRdist pipeline. In a later analysis, every TCR beta chain was defined by the combination of its CDR3 amino acid sequence and its V-gene family, and reads without a unique V-gene family were dropped. A later analysis removed 592 highly shared, low-generation-probability nucleotide sequences to deal with suspected cross-contamination and a sequencing artifact. In a later analysis, a clonal expansion index for each public chain was calculated from normalized within-repertoire ranks of inferred template counts. Generation probabilities in a later analysis came from a VDJ recombination model fitted to out-of-frame rearrangements, and those results were checked against IGoR. In a later analysis, hypergeometric tests were used to score TCR-TCR, TCR-HLA and TCR-CMV co-occurrence, with a repertoire-size bias correction applied to TCR pairs. False discovery rates were estimated in a later analysis by permuting HLA or CMV assignments 20 times. A later analysis grouped co-occurring TCRs with DBSCAN, adding TCRdist sequence similarity when clustering within HLA-allele-positive subsets. Repertoires with fewer than 30,000 or more than 120,000 public chains were left out of co-occurrence clustering, as were four to six repertoires with anomalous nucleotide sharing. Not all clones reach the TCRdb copy of this immuneACCESS table, which keeps in-frame sequences only. Checked studies attribute under half of the gap to unresolved V genes and leave the rest unexplained. Clone size and V and J calls were adopted from that table, with D and trimming inferred from the DNA. For this sample the table gives hundreds of thousands of clones, of which about 80% were detected only once. The ten largest clonotypes hold approximately 0.63% of the sample.

Rearrangement joined TRBV2 to TRBJ2-5; the best D guess is TRBD2, with 6 bases matching. This TCR was sampled from a man aged 18 to 30 in good health and CMV-seronegative. The material sequenced was PBMCs. The DNA reads TGTGCCAGCAGTGAATCCACGTCTCGGGAGACCCGGTACTTC. The encoded protein is CASSESTSRETRYF.